This TCR beta chain is from a study of shared clonotypes between healthy human individuals. On the study more broadly: Three plates each covered CD4 naive and memory; CD8 naive two, CD8 memory one.

With V trimmed by 2 bases and J by 5 bases, 8 bases remained unmatched. The CDR3 length is 15 residues. CDR1 and CDR2 (germline): SGHDT, YYEEEE. Genomic DNA belonging to each subset was distributed in equal measure over several immunoSEQ plates. This table comes from immunoSEQ multiplex PCR, and its TCRdb copy is limited to in-frame clones, with some not included. The sample consists of 950,000 to 1,100,000 clones, about 75% of them appearing once. Points from the study as a whole: Owing to a small donor count, the genetic and exposure-history diversity represented was limited. The study generally estimated greater richness for naive than memory subsets.

Points on this clone: Its antigen is undetermined.

This receptor was obtained from a man aged 18 to 29 in good health. This chain uses TRBV5-6 with TRBJ2-5; 8 bases line up with TRBD1. The source material was memory CD4+ T cells sorted from blood. Subset indicated: CD45RA-negative fraction. The CDR3 sequence is CASSFTGTGLETQYF. The DNA for the CDR3 is TGTGCCAGCAGCTTTACCGGGACAGGACTGGAGACCCAGTACTTC.